This T cell receptor beta chain was retrieved from a study of cytomegalovirus exposure and HLA in healthy donors. At the level of the study: Drawn from HLA-typed donors, approximately 85 million unique TCRs were held in an early data release.

The V and J ends lost 4 bases and 8 bases respectively, with 12 bases between them. Per the germline V gene, CDR1 is SGHNT and CDR2 is YENEEA. This CDR3 has 13 amino acids. Concerning this clone: As yet, its antigen is unknown.

Primers for the PCR totalled 60 Vbeta and 13 Jbeta. Repertoires were generated with immunoSEQ multiplex PCR, while TCRdb's copy carries only in-frame clones and drops some. This sample has tens of thousands of clones, with approximately 75% found just once. Regarding donors, all were healthy bone marrow donors. Study-level points and caveats: An analysis was carried out later, and it reportedly showed fewer N-insertions in an Asian-associated ancestry cluster than the approximately 660-donor mean. Investigators reported 150 to 200 TCR beta chains as tied to cytomegalovirus.

The chain joins TRBV11-3 to TRBJ2-4, with D perhaps TRBD2 (5 bases). The source is a woman aged 40-49 years in good health and CMV-seropositive. The specimen sequenced was PBMCs. The CDR3 is CASSSAHGDIQYF. The CDR3 bases are TGTGCCAGCAGCTCGGCTCACGGGGACATTCAGTACTTC. Full variable domain (remainder filled in from reference TRBV11-3 and TRBJ2-4): EAGVVQSPRYKIIEKKQPVAFWCNPISGHNTLYWYLQNLGQGPELLIRYENEEAVDDSQLPKDRFSAERLKGVDSTLKIQPAELGDSAVYLCASSSAHGDIQYFGAGTRLSVL.